This is a list of T cell receptor beta chains from one sample in a study of blood T cell repertoires in COVID-19. Measured with immunoSEQ multiplex PCR; TCRdb has only the in-frame clones, and not every one. Here the sample spans approximately 190,000 clones, 70% to 90% being singletons. Sequencing was carried out using peripheral blood. The receptors were gathered from a man between 60 and 75 years old with active or convalescent COVID-19. Each CDR3 is given with its conserved first and last residue. The order of the fields is CDR3 length, V gene, J gene, CDR3 protein.

>14|TRBV3-1/TRBV3-2|TRBJ1-2
CASCQGLANYGYTF
>18|TRBV5-4|TRBJ1-6
CASSLVDFAGNQNSPLHF
>13|TRBV2|TRBJ1-5
CASSEYRDQPQHF
>15|TRBV19|TRBJ1-1
CASSPRTGSNTEAFF
>17|TRBV7-9|TRBJ1-6
CASTRTSGELYNSPLHF
>15|TRBV7-9|TRBJ1-1
CASSLRGLGVTEAFF
>16|TRBV18|TRBJ2-7
CASSPRGSGGAQEQYF
>16|TRBV6-5|TRBJ2-3
CASSYVWGRSTDTQYF
>16|TRBV7-6|TRBJ2-3
CASSLMPSGSIRAQYF
>16|TRBV6-4|TRBJ2-2
CASSDRYEGATGELFF
>17|TRBV5-1|TRBJ2-5
CASSFGSGGLGKETQYF
>13|TRBV6-2/TRBV6-3|TRBJ2-7
CASSLQGEGEQYF
>13|TRBV5-1|TRBJ2-2
CASSLVTSGELFF
>17|TRBV5-1|TRBJ1-3
CASSLVTGQTSGNTIYF
>15|TRBV7-2|TRBJ2-7
CASSLRQGSSYEQYF
>13|TRBV4-2|TRBJ2-1
CASSTQGTTRQFF